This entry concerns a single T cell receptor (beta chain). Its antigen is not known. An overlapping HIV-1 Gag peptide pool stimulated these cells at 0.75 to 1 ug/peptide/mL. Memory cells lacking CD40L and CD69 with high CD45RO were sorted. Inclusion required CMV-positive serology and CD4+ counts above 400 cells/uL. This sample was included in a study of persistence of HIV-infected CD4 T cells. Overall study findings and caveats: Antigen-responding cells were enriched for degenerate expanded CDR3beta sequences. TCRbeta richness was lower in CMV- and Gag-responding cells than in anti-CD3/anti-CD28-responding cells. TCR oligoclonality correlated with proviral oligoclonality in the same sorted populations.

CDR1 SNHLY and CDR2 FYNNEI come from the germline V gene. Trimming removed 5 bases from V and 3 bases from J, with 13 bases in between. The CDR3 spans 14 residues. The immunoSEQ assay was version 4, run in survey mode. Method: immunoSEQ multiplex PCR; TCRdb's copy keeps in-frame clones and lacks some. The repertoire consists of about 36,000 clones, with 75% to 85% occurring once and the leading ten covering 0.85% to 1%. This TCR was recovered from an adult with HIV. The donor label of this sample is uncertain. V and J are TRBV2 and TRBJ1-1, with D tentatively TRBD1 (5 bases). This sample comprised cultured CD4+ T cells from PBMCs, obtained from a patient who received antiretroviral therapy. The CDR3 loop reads CASSNWRGDTEAFF. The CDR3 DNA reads TGTGCCAGCAGTAATTGGAGGGGTGACACTGAAGCTTTCTTT.